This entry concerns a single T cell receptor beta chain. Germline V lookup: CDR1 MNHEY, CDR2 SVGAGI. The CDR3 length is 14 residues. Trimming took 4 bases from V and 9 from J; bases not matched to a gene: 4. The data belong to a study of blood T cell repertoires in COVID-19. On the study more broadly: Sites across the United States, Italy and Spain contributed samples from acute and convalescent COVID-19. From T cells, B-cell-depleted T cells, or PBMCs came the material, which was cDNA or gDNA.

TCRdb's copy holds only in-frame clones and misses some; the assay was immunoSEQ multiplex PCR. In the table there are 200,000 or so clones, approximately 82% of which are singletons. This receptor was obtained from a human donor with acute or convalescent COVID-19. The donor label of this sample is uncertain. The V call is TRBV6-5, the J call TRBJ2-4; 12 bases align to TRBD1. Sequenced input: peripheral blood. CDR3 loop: CASSSGTGGGIQYF. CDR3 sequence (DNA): TGTGCCAGCAGTTCCGGGACAGGGGGCGGCATTCAGTACTTC.